This TCR beta chain was observed in a study of blood T cell repertoires in COVID-19. On the study more broadly: Nucleic acid was either cDNA or gDNA, and it came from T cells, B-cell-depleted T cells, or PBMCs.

With V trimmed by 7 bases and J by 5 bases, 5 bases remained unmatched. The CDR3 spans 13 residues. The germline V gene encodes CDR1 SEHNR and CDR2 FQNEAQ (reference sequence). Authors' processing steps: Estimation of nucleated cell counts was performed using reference gene primer amplification. Generated by immunoSEQ multiplex PCR, the TCRdb table keeps only in-frame clones and is missing some. From that table come the V and J calls and clone size; the DNA was used to work out D and trimming. The sample includes 40,000 to 60,000 clones, approximately 88% of them seen just once. The sequenced material came from peripheral blood. V gene TRBV7-9 combines with J gene TRBJ2-3; 8 positions agree with TRBD2. The TCR sequence derives from a man aged 50 or older with active COVID-19. The CDR3: CASIPGLVDTQYF. CDR3 DNA sequence: TGTGCCAGCATCCCGGGACTAGTAGATACGCAGTATTTT.